This TCR beta chain was identified during a study of vaccination effects on CD4 cells after COVID-19. Regarding the study as a whole: Convalescent patients were few in the study, and early post-infection timepoints were absent.

Using viral peptide pools, the ViraFEST assay grew out antigen-specific CD4+ T cells prior to sequencing. CD4+ T cell isolation took place after about 11 days of culture. Among the vaccine recipients, none had a prior SARS-CoV-2 infection, and nucleocapsid antibodies were negative. A half-volume exchange with IL-2 medium occurred on days 3 and 7. The CDR3 length is 13 residues. Deletions cut 4 bases from V and 2 bases from J, with 5 bases between. Germline CDR1 and CDR2: MRHNA and SNTAGT. Sequenced by immunoSEQ multiplex PCR; TCRdb stores in-frame clones only, minus some. Here the sample spans roughly 67,000 clones, over 70% being singletons. Points on this clone: No antigen is known for it.

The sequencing here drew on CD4+ T cells from PBMCs cultured with SARS-CoV-2 spike peptides, taken before COVID-19 vaccination. The sequence derives from a human donor who received a COVID-19 vaccine. The chain couples TRBV6-4 to TRBJ2-2; the D is unclear. CDR3 in DNA: TGTGCCAGCAGTGCGGAAAACACCGGGGAGCTGTTTTTT. Its protein is CASSAENTGELFF.